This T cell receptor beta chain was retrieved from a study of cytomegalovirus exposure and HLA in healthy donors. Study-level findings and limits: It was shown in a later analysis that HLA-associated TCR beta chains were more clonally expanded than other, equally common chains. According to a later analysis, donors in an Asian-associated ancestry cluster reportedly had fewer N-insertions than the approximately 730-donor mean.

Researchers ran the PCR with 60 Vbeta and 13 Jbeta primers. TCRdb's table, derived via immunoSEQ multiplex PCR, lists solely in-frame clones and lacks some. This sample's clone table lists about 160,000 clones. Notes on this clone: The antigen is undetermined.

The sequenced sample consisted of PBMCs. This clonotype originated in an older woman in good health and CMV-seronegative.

The CDR3 DNA reads as TGTGCCAGCGGGCGGGGCGGCACTGAAGCTTTCTTT. It translates to CASGRGGTEAFF. The chain joins TRBV6-1 to TRBJ1-1; TRBD1 might be the D (5 bases). The CDR3 loop spans 12 amino acids. Looked up from germline, CDR1 is MNHNS and CDR2 is SASEGT. V was shortened by 8 bases and J by 4 bases, with 11 bases between the two germline ends.